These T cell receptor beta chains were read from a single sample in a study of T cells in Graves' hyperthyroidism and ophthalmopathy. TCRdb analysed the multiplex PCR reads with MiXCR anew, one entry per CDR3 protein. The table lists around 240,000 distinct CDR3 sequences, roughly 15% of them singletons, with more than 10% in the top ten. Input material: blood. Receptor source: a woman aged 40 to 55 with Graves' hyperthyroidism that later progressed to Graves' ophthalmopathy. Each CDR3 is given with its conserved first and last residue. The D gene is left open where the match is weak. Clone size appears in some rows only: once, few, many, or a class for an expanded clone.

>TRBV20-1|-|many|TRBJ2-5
TGCAGCCAAACCGAGACAGAAGACCAAGAGACCCAGTACTTC
CSQTETEDQETQYF
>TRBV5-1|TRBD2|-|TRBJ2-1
TGCGCCAGCAGCTCGGGACTAGCGGAGAGATACAATGAGCAGTTCTTC
CASSSGLAERYNEQFF
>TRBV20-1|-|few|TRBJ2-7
TGCAGTGCTAGAGATCTCCCCCTCTCCTACGAGCAGTACTTC
CSARDLPLSYEQYF
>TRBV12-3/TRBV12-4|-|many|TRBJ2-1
TGTGCCAGCAGTTTTTTGCTAGGGGTGGCAAATGAGCAGTTCTTC
CASSFLLGVANEQFF
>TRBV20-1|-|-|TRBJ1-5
TGCAGTGCCCCCTTGGGGGGAAATCAGCCCCAGCATTTT
CSAPLGGNQPQHF
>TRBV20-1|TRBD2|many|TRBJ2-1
TGCAGTGCTAGGGAACCTTCGAGTCTACGCCATATAGCGGGAGGCTACAATGAGCAGTTCTTC
CSAREPSSLRHIAGGYNEQFF
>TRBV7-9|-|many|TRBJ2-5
TGTGCCAGCAGCTTACGGAGGCAGACCCAGTACTTC
CASSLRRQTQYF
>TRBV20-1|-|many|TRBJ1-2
TGCAGTGCTAGAGGGACAGTCCGCTTCTATGGCTACACCTTC
CSARGTVRFYGYTF
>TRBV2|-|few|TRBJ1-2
TGTGCCAGCAGTGAGTTGCAGCCGTGGGGGGATGGCTACGCCTTC
CASSELQPWGDGYAF
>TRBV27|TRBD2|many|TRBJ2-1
TGTGCCACTCGAGCCAGCGGGAGCTACAATGAGCAGTTCTTC
CATRASGSYNEQFF
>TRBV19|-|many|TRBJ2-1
TGTGCCAGTAGTATTTCGGTGTGGAATGAGCAGTTCTTC
CASSISVWNEQFF
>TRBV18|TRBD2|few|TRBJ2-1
TGTGCCAGCTCACCACCGCTAGCGGGTTTAAACTCCTACAATGAGCAGTTCTTC
CASSPPLAGLNSYNEQFF
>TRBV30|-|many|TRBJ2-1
TGTGCCTGGAGTGTGTCGAACAATGAGCAGTTCTTC
CAWSVSNNEQFF
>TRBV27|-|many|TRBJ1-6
TGTGCCAGCACCGACGAGATCATAGGTTCACCCCTCCACTTT
CASTDEIIGSPLHF
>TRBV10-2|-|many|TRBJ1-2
TGCGCCAGCAGTGAGTCTGCATTTCCCCAAGCAGGCTATGGCTACACCTTC
CASSESAFPQAGYGYTF
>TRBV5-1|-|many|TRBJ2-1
TGCGCCAGCAGTGCCCCGGGATACTCCTACAATGAGCAGTTCTTC
CASSAPGYSYNEQFF
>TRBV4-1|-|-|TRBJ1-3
TGCGCCAGCAGCCACACGACAGTCTCTGGAAACACCATATATTTT
CASSHTTVSGNTIYF
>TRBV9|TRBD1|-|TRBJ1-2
TGTGCCAGCAGCGTGGACAGGGAGGGGTATGGCTACACCTTC
CASSVDREGYGYTF
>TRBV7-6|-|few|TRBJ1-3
TGTGCCAGCAGCCTGCCCGGGGGTGGGATATATTTT
CASSLPGGGIYF
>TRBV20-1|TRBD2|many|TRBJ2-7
TGCAGTGCCCGGCCTAGCGGGAGTCCGCCCTGGGAGCAGTACTTC
CSARPSGSPPWEQYF
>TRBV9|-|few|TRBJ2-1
TGTGCCAGCAGCGTAGCTGGCAATGAGCAGTTCTTC
CASSVAGNEQFF
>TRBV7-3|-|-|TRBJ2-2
TGTGCCAGCAGCTTAAAGGGAGCGGCCACCGGGGAGCCGTTTTTT
CASSLKGAATGEPFF
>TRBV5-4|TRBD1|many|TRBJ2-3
TGTGCCAGCAGCTCCAGGGGGCTGGGAGATACGCAGTATTTT
CASSSRGLGDTQYF
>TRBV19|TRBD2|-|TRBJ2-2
TGTGCCGCGGTCGGGACTAGCGGGAGTTGGGGCCCCGGGGAGCTGTTTTTT
CAAVGTSGSWGPGELFF
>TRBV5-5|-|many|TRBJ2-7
TGTGCCAGCGTCCGGGACACCTACGAGCAGTACTTC
CASVRDTYEQYF
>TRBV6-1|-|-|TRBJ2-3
TGTGCCAGTACTCGGGATACTAGCACAGATACGCAGTATTTT
CASTRDTSTDTQYF
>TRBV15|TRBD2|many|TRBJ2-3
TGTGCCACCAGCAGGGAGACTAGCGGGCCTCGGGATACGCAGTATTTT
CATSRETSGPRDTQYF
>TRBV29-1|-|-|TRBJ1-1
TGCAGCGTTTCCGGGACGGGATTCTCCATGAACACTGAAGCTTTCTTT
CSVSGTGFSMNTEAFF
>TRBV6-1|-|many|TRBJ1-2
TGTGCCAGCAGTGAATGGGTAGAATATGGCTACACCTTC
CASSEWVEYGYTF
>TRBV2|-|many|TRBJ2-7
TGTGCCAGCAGGCCCCCGGAATTAACGGGGGAGCAGTACTTC
CASRPPELTGEQYF
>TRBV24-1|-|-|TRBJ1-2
TGTGCCACCAGTGACCCATCTGTCAACTATGGCTACACCTTC
CATSDPSVNYGYTF
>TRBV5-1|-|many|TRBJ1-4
TGCGCCAGCAGCTCGCAGGAGGGAACTAATGAAAAACTGTTTTTT
CASSSQEGTNEKLFF
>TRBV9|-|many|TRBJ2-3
TGTGCCAGCAGCGTAGAGGGAGGTGGTACGCAGTATTTT
CASSVEGGGTQYF
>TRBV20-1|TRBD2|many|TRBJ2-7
TGCAGTGCTAGTCTAGCGGGACCCTCCTACGAGCAGTACTTC
CSASLAGPSYEQYF
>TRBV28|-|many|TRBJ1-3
TGTGCCAGCAGTTTGAACGGGGCACACACCATATATTTT
CASSLNGAHTIYF
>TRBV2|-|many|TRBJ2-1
TGTGCCAGCAGTGAAGGACCGGGACCCGGGTTCTTC
CASSEGPGPGFF
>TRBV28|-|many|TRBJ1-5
TGTGCCAGCAGTTCGAGGGGCGGGGGATCGGATCAGCCCCAGCATTTT
CASSSRGGGSDQPQHF
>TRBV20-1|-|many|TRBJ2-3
TGCAGTATGACTCTTACAGATACGCAGTATTTT
CSMTLTDTQYF
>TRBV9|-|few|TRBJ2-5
TGTGCCAGCAGCGACGGGACAAGCTCACCTCAGACCCAGTACTTC
CASSDGTSSPQTQYF
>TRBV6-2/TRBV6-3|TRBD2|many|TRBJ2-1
TGTGCCAGCAGTTACCTAGCTAGCGGGCGCAGCTCCTACAATGAGCAGTTCTTC
CASSYLASGRSSYNEQFF
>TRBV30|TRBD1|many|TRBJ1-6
TGTGCCTGGAGTGTCCCCGGGACAGGGGGTTCACCCCTCCACTTT
CAWSVPGTGGSPLHF
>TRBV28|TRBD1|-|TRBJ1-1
TGTGCCAGCAGGAGGAGACAGGGACCCCCTGAAGCTTTCTTT
CASRRRQGPPEAFF
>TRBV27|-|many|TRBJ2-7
TGTGCCAGCAGTGATGACCCGAGGGTCTACGAGCAGTACTTC
CASSDDPRVYEQYF
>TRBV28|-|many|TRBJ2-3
TGTGCCAGCAGTTCCCCATCACAGATTCGAGATACGCAGTATTTT
CASSSPSQIRDTQYF
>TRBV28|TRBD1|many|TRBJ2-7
TGTGCCAGCAGAACCTCATCTCAGACAGGGTCCGACGAGCAGTACTTC
CASRTSSQTGSDEQYF
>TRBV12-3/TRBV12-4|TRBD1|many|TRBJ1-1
TGTGCCAGCAGCCCGACAGGGACAATGAACACTGAAGCTTTCTTT
CASSPTGTMNTEAFF
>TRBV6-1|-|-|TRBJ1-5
TGTGCCAGCAGTGAAGCGCGGAATCAGCCCCAGCATTTT
CASSEARNQPQHF
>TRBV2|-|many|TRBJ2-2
TGTGCCAGCAGCATGGCGAACACCGGGGAGCTGTTTTTT
CASSMANTGELFF
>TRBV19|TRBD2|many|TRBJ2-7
TGTGCCAGTACCCACGGGGCTAGCGGTCCCTACGAGCAGTACTTC
CASTHGASGPYEQYF